Included here is one TCR beta chain sequence, with context. Its antigen remains unidentified. This sample stems from a study of cytomegalovirus exposure and HLA in healthy donors. Both 60 Vbeta primers and 13 Jbeta primers went into the PCR. Method: immunoSEQ multiplex PCR; TCRdb's copy keeps in-frame clones and lacks some. This listing includes around 65,000 clones. Study results and limitations: Reportedly, TCR beta sequences accurately predicted HLA-A and HLA-B alleles in most subjects. Most of the CMV-associated TCR beta chains (in a later analysis) appeared to be HLA-restricted.

The TCR sequence derives from a boy aged 10-17 years in good health and CMV-seronegative. Sequenced: PBMCs.

The CDR3 nucleotides read TGTGCCAGCAGCGTAGGGACTAGTAGCACAGATACGCAGTATTTT. Translating gives CASSVGTSSTDTQYF. This chain uses TRBV9 with TRBJ2-3; the match to TRBD2 covers 7 bases. Losses at the gene ends were 0 bases for V and 0 bases for J; bases not matched to a gene: 1. Germline CDR1 is SGDLS and CDR2 is YYNGEE. CDR3 size: 15 residues.